The 18 T cell receptor beta chains given below trace back to one sample, sequenced in a study of tumor-infiltrating lymphocytes in primary liver carcinoma. Blood RNA came from unsorted whole blood; germline DNA was also extracted. The researchers produced TCR beta cDNA from 500 ng total RNA with a constant-region primer. Modified slightly, ARM-PCR produced TCR beta libraries over three nested multiplex PCR rounds. The study ran its first two PCR rounds for roughly 11 cycles each, using TRBV1-TRBV30 forward primers and a C-beta reverse primer. TCRdb passed the multiplex PCR reads through MiXCR, listing each CDR3 protein once. The table records fewer than 400,000 distinct CDR3 sequences, around three fifths of them present only once. Specimen: peripheral blood. The receptors come from a young woman with primary liver carcinoma and hepatitis B virus infection.

Regarding this clonotype: Lacking the conserved final phenylalanine or tryptophan, this CDR3 likely reflects a read error. DNA for the CDR3: TGTGCCTGGATGGCGATGGGAGACACAGATACGCAGTATTAT. This codes for CAWMAMGDTDTQYY. The rearrangement links TRBV30 to TRBJ2-3; D is perhaps TRBD2 (5 bases). The CDR3 length is 14 residues. Trimming left V 4 bases short and J 2 bases short, with 13 bases between. From germline, CDR1 is GTSNPN and CDR2 SVGIG (reference sequence).

The CDR3 is CSVANGDHGYTF. The CDR3 nucleotides are TGCAGCGTTGCGAACGGGGATCATGGCTACACCTTC. The chain couples TRBV29-1 to TRBJ1-2; D gene uncertain. Germline V gene data show CDR1 as SQVTM and CDR2 as ANQGSEA. V gave up 4 bases and J gave up 6 bases, with 12 bases separating them. The CDR3 consists of 12 residues. Based on the CDR3 plus reference TRBV29-1 and TRBJ1-2, the full variable domain is SAVISQKPSRDICQRGTSLTIQCQVDSQVTMMFWYRQQPGQSLTLIATANQGSEATYESGFVIDKFPISRPNLTFSTLTVSNMSPEDSSIYLCSVANGDHGYTFGSGTRLTVV.

This clonotype was counted a few times. This rearrangement joins TRBV7-9 to TRBJ2-5; 10 bases fit TRBD2. From germline, CDR1 is SEHNR and CDR2 FQNEAQ (reference sequence). The ends lost 11 bases at V and 4 bases at J; junction bases unmatched: 7. The CDR3 extends over 13 amino acids. CDR3 residues: CALALAGVETQYF. The DNA of the CDR3 is TGTGCCCTGGCCCTAGCGGGAGTAGAGACCCAGTACTTC.

In this sample, this clonotype turned up many times. V and J are TRBV11-2 and TRBJ1-1; a weak D match, TRBD1 (6 bases). The CDR3 loop spans 15 amino acids. The V gene's germline CDR1 is SGHAT and CDR2 FQNNGV. V was clipped by 1 base and J by 0 bases, with 9 bases between them. Here the CDR3 DNA reads TGTGCCAGCAGCTTAGCACAGGGACTGAACACTGAAGCTTTCTTT. Amino acids: CASSLAQGLNTEAFF.

This clonotype was detected once. A much more abundant neighbour one base away suggests this may be a read error. The chain uses TRBV12-3 or TRBV12-4 and TRBJ1-2, with a weak D call TRBD1 (5 bases). V was cut by 3 bases and J by 13 bases, with 15 bases left in between. The CDR3 runs to 12 residues. The CDR3 protein is CASSFGGSWCTF. DNA of the CDR3: TGTGCCAGCAGTTTCGGGGGATCGTGGTGCACCTTC.

The chain is built from TRBV11-2 and TRBJ2-3; 10 bases are shared with TRBD2. With V trimmed by 5 bases and J by 2 bases, 7 bases remained unmatched. Germline CDR1 SGHAT, CDR2 FQNNGV. This CDR3 is built from 16 residues. Here the CDR3 reads CASSLLAGTITDTQYF. For the CDR3, the DNA is TGTGCCAGCAGCCTACTAGCGGGAACCATCACAGATACGCAGTATTTT.

With respect to this clonotype: A much bigger clone sits one base away, suggesting this may be a read error. V and J are TRBV29-1 and TRBJ2-7; 9 nucleotides line up with TRBD2. Unmatched junction bases numbered 12, after V lost 6 bases and J lost 6 bases. The V gene's germline CDR1 is SQVTM and CDR2 ANQGSEA. CDR3 size: 14 residues. CDR3 bases: TGCAGCGTCGCAACTGCGGGAGGGGTATTCGAGCAGTACTTC. This gives the protein CSVATAGGVFEQYF.

The V gene is TRBV7-9, the J gene TRBJ1-1; D might be TRBD1 (6 bases). V dropped 5 bases and J dropped 8 bases, with 21 bases sitting between them. CDR1 SEHNR and CDR2 FQNEAQ come from the germline V gene (reference sequence). The CDR3 runs to 15 residues. The CDR3 DNA follows: TGTGCCAGCAGCGTAAAAGGACAGATTGGAGGGGAAGCTTTCTTT. Protein product: CASSVKGQIGGEAFF.

About this clonotype: This likely comes from a read error, as the CDR3 has no conserved phenylalanine or tryptophan at its end. The V call is TRBV11-2, the J call TRBJ1-1; 10 positions match TRBD1. Per the germline V gene, CDR1 is SGHAT and CDR2 is FQNNGV. This CDR3 has 13 amino acids. CDR3 loop: CVSSLGTGAEAFS. The DNA for the CDR3 is TGTGTCAGCAGCTTAGGGACAGGGGCTGAAGCTTTCTCT.

As for this clonotype: A much more abundant neighbour one base away suggests this may be a read error. The chain couples TRBV6-2 or TRBV6-3 to TRBJ2-4; no clear D. The ends were cut back, 2 bases at V and 5 bases at J, with 19 bases in the middle. This CDR3 is built from 17 residues. In germline, CDR1 is MNHEY, CDR2 SVGEGT. The CDR3 is CASSYGSVSGAQNIQYF. The CDR3, as DNA: TGTGCCAGCAGTTACGGGTCTGTGAGTGGCGCTCAAAACATTCAGTACTTC.

V usage is TRBV30 and J usage is TRBJ2-7; 11 nucleotides match TRBD2. The V gene's germline CDR1 is GTSNPN and CDR2 SVGIG (reference sequence). V lost 0 bases, J lost 4 bases, and 2 bases stayed unmatched. The CDR3 loop spans 14 amino acids. The CDR3 loop is CAWSVTSGRYEQYF. The CDR3 nucleotides read TGTGCCTGGAGTGTAACTAGCGGGAGATACGAGCAGTACTTC.

Turning to this clonotype: This clone may be a read error of a much larger clone one base away. This chain connects TRBV6-5 to TRBJ2-5; D is unresolved. The germline gives CDR1 MNHEY, CDR2 SVGAGI. The CDR3 has 16 amino acids. V lost 0 bases, J lost 1 base, and 12 bases lay in between. The CDR3 DNA is TGTGCCAGCAGTTACTCGACGGGCACCTCCCAAGAGACCCAGTACTTC. It translates to CASSYSTGTSQETQYF.

Concerning this clonotype: Sequence at one end of the junction differs from germline and may be a read error. The genes are TRBV12-3 or TRBV12-4 and TRBJ2-3; 7 bases match TRBD2. This CDR3 has 14 amino acids. In DNA form, the CDR3 reads TGTGCCAGCAGAGTGGGAGGGCCTCCAGATATGCAGTATTTT. Its translation is CASRVGGPPDMQYF.

This clonotype was detected ten times or more. The chain employs TRBV12-3 or TRBV12-4 and TRBJ2-3, with a tentative D call TRBD2 (6 bases). Trimming left V 7 bases short and J 5 bases short, with 16 bases between. The CDR3 extends over 14 amino acids. The CDR3 loop is CASTHLGGEDTQYF. DNA of the CDR3: TGTGCCAGCACCCACCTAGGAGGGGAAGATACGCAGTATTTT.

The chain joins TRBV28 to TRBJ1-5, with D hard to call. Trimming stripped 6 bases from V and 4 bases from J, with 7 bases between. The germline gives CDR1 MDHEN, CDR2 SYDVKM. CDR3 length: 12 amino acids. Here the CDR3 DNA reads TGTGCCAGCAGAAACATTAATCAGCCCCAGCATTTT. Amino acids: CASRNINQPQHF.

In the case of this clonotype: A single base separates this from a much larger clone, so it may be a read error. The chain has TRBV28 and TRBJ2-5; TRBD2 might be the D (6 bases). Per germline, CDR1 MDHEN and CDR2 SYDVKM. V was clipped by 8 bases and J by 7 bases, with 29 bases between them. This CDR3 contains 17 residues. CDR3 protein: CASATSRKLKGIWTQYF. The CDR3, as DNA: TGTGCCAGCGCGACTAGTCGGAAACTTAAGGGTATTTGGACCCAGTACTTC.

This clonotype was detected only a few times. The rearrangement uses TRBV6-2 or TRBV6-3 and TRBJ1-3; D gene ambiguous. The CDR3 contains 14 residues. From germline, CDR1 is MNHEY and CDR2 SVGEGT. Trimming removed 6 bases at V and 13 bases at J, with 22 bases between. CDR3 sequence reads: CASRTRRPDLGIYF. CDR3 nucleotide sequence: TGTGCCAGCAGGACAAGACGCCCGGACTTGGGTATATATTTT.

This clonotype was observed once. The chain combines TRBV2 with TRBJ1-2; no firm D call. This CDR3 contains 12 residues. The V end was cut by 7 bases, the J end by 8 bases, with 14 bases between. Germline lookup yields CDR1 SNHLY and CDR2 FYNNEI. The CDR3 sequence is CASIPSPGGYTF. CDR3 DNA: TGTGCCAGCATCCCATCCCCGGGCGGCTACACCTTC.